The T cell receptor (beta chain) described here comes from a study of identical twins. Trimming took off 8 bases at V and 1 base at J, with 20 bases between the two ends. CDR1 is SEHNR and CDR2 is FQNEAQ in the germline V gene (reference sequence). This CDR3 has 16 amino acids. Study-wide findings and caveats: Modelling underestimated the level of out-of-frame TCR alpha sharing observed in monozygotic twins. Cord blood beta clonotypes that were abundant carried fewer insertions, and memory repertoires showed no such trend. Cross-sectional statistics, not tracking of the same donors, supported the conclusions.

Every donor was a healthy Caucasian. This clonotype came up a few times. What it binds is not known. TCRdb redid the calling of the 5' RACE reads with MiXCR, one entry per CDR3 protein. This sample yields approximately 1.8 million distinct CDR3 sequences, of which around a third are seen a single time; about 0.3% belongs to the top ten. The material sequenced was cord blood. V gene TRBV7-9 combines with J gene TRBJ1-1; D perhaps matches TRBD1 (5 bases). The sequence came from a newborn girl in good health. In nucleotides, the CDR3 is TGTGCCAGCGTCGGGTGGACTCCCGGGGGGAACACTGAAGCTTTCTTT. Its translation: CASVGWTPGGNTEAFF.